Listed here are 6 T cell receptor beta chains from one sample, sequenced in a study of OX40 agonist ivuxolimab in advanced cancers. Libraries were prepared by immunoSEQ multiplex PCR; TCRdb keeps only in-frame clonotypes and omits some of them. The table records some 46,000 clones, 70% to 80% of them present only once. Sequencing was performed on CD4+ or CD8+ T cells sorted from blood, taken in a trial of the OX40 agonist ivuxolimab. The receptor set was obtained from an adult with an advanced solid tumor such as melanoma, head and neck, liver or kidney cancer.

This chain uses TRBV6-1 with TRBJ2-5; maybe TRBD1 (5 bases). The V gene lost 7 bases and the J gene lost 2 bases, with 14 bases spanning the gap. Per germline, CDR1 MNHNS and CDR2 SASEGT. The CDR3 sequence is 14 residues long. CDR3 sequence reads: CASIPTVGQETQYF. Written as DNA, the CDR3 is TGTGCCAGCATCCCGACAGTTGGACAAGAGACCCAGTACTTC.

The chain employs TRBV9 and TRBJ2-1; D possibly corresponds to TRBD1 (8 bases). With 0 bases removed from V and 6 bases from J, the gap between germline ends came to 13 bases. The V gene's germline CDR1 is SGDLS and CDR2 YYNGEE. This CDR3 has 15 amino acids. This CDR3 reads CASSVGTGRGNEQFF. CDR3 DNA sequence: TGTGCCAGCAGCGTAGGGACAGGGAGGGGCAATGAGCAGTTCTTC.

The V call is TRBV5-1, the J call TRBJ2-1, with 10 bases fitting TRBD2. V shed 5 bases and J 5 bases; nucleotides not matched to a gene: 7. CDR3 length: 15 residues. Germline lookup yields CDR1 SGHRS and CDR2 YFSETQ. The CDR3 bases are TGCGCCAGCAGTGCCTCTAGCGGGAGCAACAATGAGCAGTTCTTC. The encoded protein is CASSASSGSNNEQFF. Full variable domain (outside the CDR3, taken from reference TRBV5-1 and TRBJ2-1): KAGVTQTPRYLIKTRGQQVTLSCSPISGHRSVSWYQQTPGQGLQFLFEYFSETQRNKGNFPGRFSGRQFSNSRSEMNVSTLELGDSALYLCASSASSGSNNEQFFGPGTRLTVL.

V is TRBV10-1 and J is TRBJ2-7, with D maybe TRBD1 (7 bases). From germline, CDR1 is WNHNN and CDR2 SYGVQD (reference sequence). This CDR3 is built from 15 residues. Deletions cut 7 bases from V and 2 bases from J, with 18 bases between. CDR3 nucleotides: TGCGCCAGCACCCGAGTCGCGGGACAGCCCTACGAGCAGTACTTC. Translation gives CASTRVAGQPYEQYF.

The genes are TRBV7-2 and TRBJ1-3; D ambiguous. V was clipped by 5 bases and J by 3 bases, with 14 bases between them. Germline V CDR1 and CDR2: SGHTA, FQGNSA. The CDR3 is 15 residues long. The CDR3 reads CASSRAVGVGNTIYF. CDR3 nucleotide sequence: TGTGCCAGCAGCCGAGCCGTTGGTGTTGGAAACACCATATATTTT.

This chain uses TRBV6-6 with TRBJ1-3; D possibly corresponds to TRBD1 (5 bases). V was trimmed by 6 bases and J by 0 bases, leaving 12 bases between them. Germline values: CDR1 MNHNY, CDR2 SVGAGI (reference sequence). The CDR3 length is 15 residues. As DNA, the CDR3 is TGTGCCAGCAGCACACAGGTTATCTCTGGAAACACCATATATTTT. Its protein is CASSTQVISGNTIYF.